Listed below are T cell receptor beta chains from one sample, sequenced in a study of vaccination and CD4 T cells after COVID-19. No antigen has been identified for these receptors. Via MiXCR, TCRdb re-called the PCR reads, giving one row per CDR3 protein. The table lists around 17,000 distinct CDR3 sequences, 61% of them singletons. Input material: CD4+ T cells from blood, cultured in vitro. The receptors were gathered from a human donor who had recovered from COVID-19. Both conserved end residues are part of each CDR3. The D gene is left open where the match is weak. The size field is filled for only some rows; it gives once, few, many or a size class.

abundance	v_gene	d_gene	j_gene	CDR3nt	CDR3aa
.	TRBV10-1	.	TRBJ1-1	TGCGCCAGCAGTGAGTCTAGTAGTGAAGCTTTCTTT	CASSESSSEAFF
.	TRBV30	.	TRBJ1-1	TGTGCCTGGAGTGTATGGGGGGCGTCTGAAGCTTTCTTT	CAWSVWGASEAFF
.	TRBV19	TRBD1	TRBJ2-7	TGTGCCAGTAGTATTGTTAGGGACAGAGAGCAGTACTTC	CASSIVRDREQYF
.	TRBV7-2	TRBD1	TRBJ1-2	TGTGCCAGCAGCGCTACGACAGGGTTTGGATATGGCTACACCTTC	CASSATTGFGYGYTF
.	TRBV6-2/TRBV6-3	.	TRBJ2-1	TGTGCCAGCACTTATTACAATGAGCAGTTCTTC	CASTYYNEQFF
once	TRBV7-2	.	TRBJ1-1	TGTGCCAGCAGCTTAGCGTCTGGGACCACTGAAGCTTTCTTT	CASSLASGTTEAFF
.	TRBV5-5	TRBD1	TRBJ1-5	TGTGCCAGCAGCCCACAGGGGCAGGATCAGCCCCAGCATTTT	CASSPQGQDQPQHF
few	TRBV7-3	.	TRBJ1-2	TGTGCCAGCAGCTTAGGGGCTCAGACGGATGGCTACACCTTC	CASSLGAQTDGYTF
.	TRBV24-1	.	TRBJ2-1	TGTGCCACCAGTGATACCCATGGCGGGTCCCCTTACAATGAGCAGTTCTTC	CATSDTHGGSPYNEQFF
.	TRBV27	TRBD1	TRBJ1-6	TGTGCCAGCAGTTCTGCCTCCGGGACAGTATGGGATTCACCCCTCCACTTT	CASSSASGTVWDSPLHF
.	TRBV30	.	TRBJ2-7	TGTGCCTGGAGTGGGCTGGCGGGTAGCGCCTACGAGCAGTACTTC	CAWSGLAGSAYEQYF
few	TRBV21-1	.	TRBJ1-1	TGTGCCAGCAGCCCGCTAATCGAGGAGATGAACACTGAAGCTTTCTTT	CASSPLIEEMNTEAFF
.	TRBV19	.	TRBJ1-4	TGTGCCAGTAGTATAGTTTCGAGTGAAAAACTGTTTTTT	CASSIVSSEKLFF
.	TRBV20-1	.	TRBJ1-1	TGCAGTGGCCAGGGAAACACTGAAGCTTTCTTT	CSGQGNTEAFF
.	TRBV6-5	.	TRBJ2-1	TGTGCCAGCAGTTCCAACACGATATCCTACAATGAGCAGTTCTTC	CASSSNTISYNEQFF
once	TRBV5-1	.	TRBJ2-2	TGCGCCAGCAGCTTACAGGGCACCGGGGAGCTGTTTTTT	CASSLQGTGELFF
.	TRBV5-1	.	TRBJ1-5	TGCGCCAGCAGCTCGACCGGCAGTAGCAATCAGCCCCAGCATTTT	CASSSTGSSNQPQHF
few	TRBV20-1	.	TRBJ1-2	TGCAGTGCTAGAGTCCCAGGCAAGAGCGGCTACACCTTC	CSARVPGKSGYTF
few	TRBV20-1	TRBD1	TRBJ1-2	TGCAGTGCCGGACAGGGTGGGGGCTACACCTTC	CSAGQGGGYTF
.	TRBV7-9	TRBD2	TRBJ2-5	TGTGCCAGCAGCCCTCTACGACTAGCTGCTCAAGAGACCCAGTACTTC	CASSPLRLAAQETQYF
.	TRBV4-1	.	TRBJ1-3	TGCGCCAGCAGCCGTGACCGAAGCTCTGGAAACACCATATATTTT	CASSRDRSSGNTIYF
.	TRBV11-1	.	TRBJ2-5	TGTGCCAGCAGCACCACCCGGGCCCCGGGGGTCCAGTACTTC	CASSTTRAPGVQYF
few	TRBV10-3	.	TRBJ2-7	TGTGCCATCAGTGAGTCCACCCTGGGGCAGGGCGAGCAGTACTTC	CAISESTLGQGEQYF
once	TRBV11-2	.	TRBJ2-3	TGTGCCAGCAGCCTCGCCCATACCCGGGCAGATACGCAGTATTTT	CASSLAHTRADTQYF
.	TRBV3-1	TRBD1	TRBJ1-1	TGTGCCAGCAGACAGGGGGCTGAAGCTTTCTTT	CASRQGAEAFF
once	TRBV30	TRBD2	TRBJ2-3	TGTGCCTGGAACTCACTAGCGGGAGAATCAGATACGCAGTATTTT	CAWNSLAGESDTQYF
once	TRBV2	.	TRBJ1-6	TGTGCCAGCAGTGAGGCGAGCTCCTATAATTCACCCCTCCACTTT	CASSEASSYNSPLHF
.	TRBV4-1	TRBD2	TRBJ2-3	TGCGCCAGCAGCCAAGTCGGGGCGGGAGGCACAGATACGCAGTATTTT	CASSQVGAGGTDTQYF
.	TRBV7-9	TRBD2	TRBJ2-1	TGTGCCAGCAGACTACTAGCGGGAGACTACAATGAGCAGTTCTTC	CASRLLAGDYNEQFF
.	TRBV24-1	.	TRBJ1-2	TGTGCCACCAGTGACCCCGGAACGATCGGGGGCTACACCTTC	CATSDPGTIGGYTF
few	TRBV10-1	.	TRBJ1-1	TGCGCCAGCAGTGAACGTCAGGGCCACACTGAAGCTTTCTTT	CASSERQGHTEAFF
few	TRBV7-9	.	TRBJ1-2	TGTGCCAGCAGCTTCGACAGGACGAGTGGCTACACCTTC	CASSFDRTSGYTF
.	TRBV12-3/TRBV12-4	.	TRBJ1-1	TGTGCCAGCAGCCCAATGGAGACTTCCTACACTGAAGCTTTCTTT	CASSPMETSYTEAFF
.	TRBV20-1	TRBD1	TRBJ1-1	TGCAGTGCCCAGGACCGGGACAGGGGAGGAAGGACTGAAGCTTTCTTT	CSAQDRDRGGRTEAFF
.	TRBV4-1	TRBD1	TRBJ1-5	TGCGCCAGCAGCCGGGGCCCAGGGGGCGCGGGGTATAGGGGACCTCAGCCCCAGCATTTT	CASSRGPGGAGYRGPQPQHF